Included here is one TCR beta chain sequence, with context. Its antigen is unknown. No clone much larger than this one lies a single base away; base qualities are absent. The sample originates from a study of T cell responses to AZD1222 COVID-19 vaccine listed by TCRdb under 2021. Concerning the study at large: TCR sequencing covered about 230 trial participants: 200 to 220 given two doses of AZD1222 and 26 given two doses of MenACWY control vaccine. Enrollment into the trials was organized by age into subgroups of 18-55, 56-69 and 70-plus years, and those subgroups contained roughly 160, 29 and 62 TCR-sequenced participants, respectively.

Here is what the overall study found, with its caveats: The 56-69-year group was small, and its depth increase did not reach significance, likely because of low power. Only six or seven AZD1222 recipients were SARS-CoV-2 seropositive at baseline, limiting conclusions about previously exposed vaccinees. Reportedly, close to half of the unique spike-specific TCRs recognized epitopes lying outside the regions that are mutated in the B.1.351 and B.1.1.7 variants. Because no day 14 peak-response samples were available, repertoires were characterized only after the peak T cell response. Participants were mostly white British and included more females than males, and it was suggested by the authors that clonal diversity may have been underestimated. Spike-specific TCR breadth and depth rose significantly after two AZD1222 doses compared with day 0 and with MenACWY recipients. CD4 TCRs associated with the vaccine covered the entire spike protein, and the dominant responses were in regions 160-218 and 743-854.

The CDR3 regions of human TCRbeta chains were analyzed by immunosequencing. The paper's data handling went like this. TCRs in the repertoires were compared against a reference library of SARS-CoV-2-specific TCRs that had been generated with the MIRA antigen-specificity platform. Breadth meant the fraction of unique TCRs that were SARS-CoV-2-associated, whereas depth meant the fraction of total T cells that were SARS-CoV-2-associated. Using the MIRA data, every spike-specific TCR was mapped to the spike region that the TCR reacted to and assigned to either a CD4 or a CD8 class. Log10-transformed breadth and depth values were compared by one-way ANOVA with Sidak's multiple comparisons tests. In TCRdb, the immuneACCESS table is reduced to in-frame sequences with V and J assigned. These tables do not hold every clone; where another copy was compared, an unresolved V gene accounts for under half, and the others remain unexplained. V and J calls and clone size are as listed in that table; D and trimming were resolved from the DNA. This sample gives some 66,000 clones in total; about 88% of them show up just once. Of the sample, about 28% falls within the top ten clones.

CDR1 LNHDA and CDR2 SQIVND are derived from the germline V gene (reference sequence). The CDR3 contains 12 residues, cysteine and phenylalanine counted. Only the CDR3 part of the read is kept: 36 bases, read in frame from the first base. The sample's time point label is to be understood as: about 28 days (+/-7) after the second vaccine dose. AZD1222 recipients with second doses at about 4 weeks or about 12 weeks were pooled, because spike-specific TCR depth and breadth did not differ between schedules. Vaccinee samples came from UK trials COV001 and COV002, including a single-blind randomized controlled phase 2/3 trial of AZD1222 (ChAdOx1 nCoV-19) in healthy adults. For TCRbeta chain sequencing, PBMC samples were collected from trial participants at day 0 and at day 28 after the second dose.

The origin of this receptor is an adult who received the AZD1222 COVID-19 vaccine. The chain is encoded by TRBV19 joined to TRBJ1-2, and possibly TRBD1, on 5 matching bases. The source was peripheral blood, collected 28 days after the second AZD1222 dose. The CDR3 protein: CPCYCGAQGYTF. The nucleotide sequence is TGTCCCTGTTATTGTGGGGCACAAGGCTACACCTTC.